One sample yielded the 15 T cell receptor beta chains listed below, sequenced in a study of blood T cell repertoires in COVID-19. This table comes from immunoSEQ multiplex PCR, and its TCRdb copy is limited to in-frame clones, with some not included. The sample holds 13,000 or so clones, 75% to 90% seen once. Sequences were obtained from peripheral blood. Receptors were obtained from a man older than 75 with acute or convalescent COVID-19.

The rearrangement joins TRBV4-2 to TRBJ2-7; 7 bases are a match to TRBD1. The CDR3 totals 16 residues. V lost 4 bases, J lost 2 bases, and 11 bases stayed unmatched. The germline V gene has CDR1 LGHNA and CDR2 YNFKEQ. The CDR3 loop reads CASSPYGQDPAYEQYF. For the CDR3, the DNA is TGTGCCAGCAGCCCATACGGACAGGACCCGGCCTACGAGCAGTACTTC.

This clone was seen a handful of times. The rearrangement joins TRBV5-1 to TRBJ2-7; TRBD2 matches at 8 bases. J lost 6 bases, V lost 0 bases, and 8 bases had no gene match. CDR3 length: 15 residues. Germline lookup yields CDR1 SGHRS and CDR2 YFSETQ. CDR3 amino acids: CASSLERVGRAEQYF. DNA for the CDR3: TGCGCCAGCAGCTTGGAACGGGTCGGGAGGGCCGAGCAGTACTTC.

This clone was observed once. This CDR3 is CASSLARGTTFYEQYF. The CDR3, as DNA: TGTGCCAGCAGCTTAGCTCGGGGAACCACCTTCTACGAGCAGTACTTC. The rearrangement uses TRBV7-8 and TRBJ2-7; perhaps TRBD2 as D (5 bases). This CDR3 has 16 amino acids. Trimming left V 0 bases short and J 3 bases short, with 15 bases between. Per the germline V gene, CDR1 is SGHVS and CDR2 is FQNEAQ.

J is TRBJ2-5 and V is TRBV10-3; 7 bases match TRBD1. Germline V gene data show CDR1 as ENHRY and CDR2 as SYGVKD. The trim removed 2 bases at V and 5 bases at J, leaving 11 bases unmatched. The CDR3 is 16 amino acids. Here the CDR3 reads CAISEPDRSAMETQYF. Written as DNA, the CDR3 is TGTGCCATCAGTGAGCCGGACAGGTCTGCTATGGAGACCCAGTACTTC.

The CDR3 DNA sequence: TGTGCTAGTGGTTTTCCAGGGGTGAATGAGCAGTTCTTC. Translation: CASGFPGVNEQFF. The chain has TRBV12-5 and TRBJ2-1; D is perhaps TRBD1 (6 bases). Trimming left V 3 bases short and J 7 bases short, with 10 bases between. Germline CDR1 and CDR2: LGHNT and FRNRAP. There are 13 residues in the CDR3. The whole variable domain, filled in from reference TRBV12-5 and TRBJ2-1, reads DARVTQTPRHKVTEMGQEVTMRCQPILGHNTVFWYRQTMMQGLELLAYFRNRAPLDDSGMPKDRFSAEMPDATLATLKIQPSEPRDSAVYFCASGFPGVNEQFFGPGTRLTVL.

This chain connects TRBV5-6 to TRBJ1-2, with D maybe TRBD1 (5 bases). This CDR3 is 13 amino acids long. Germline CDR1 and CDR2: SGHDT and YYEEEE. Trimming took 6 bases from V and 2 from J, leaving 11 bases between them. The CDR3 coding sequence is TGTGCCAGCATCTCGGGGGGGAACTATGGCTACACCTTC. Translation gives CASISGGNYGYTF.

The rearrangement links TRBV7-6 to TRBJ2-3, with D perhaps matching TRBD1 (5 bases). This CDR3 is built from 15 residues. V lost 5 bases, J lost 1 base, and 13 bases lay in between. Looked up from germline, CDR1 is SGHVS and CDR2 is FNYEAQ. The CDR3: CASSPQESRTDTQYF. CDR3 DNA sequence: TGTGCCAGCAGCCCACAGGAGTCCCGCACAGATACGCAGTATTTT. The complete variable domain, with remaining parts taken from reference TRBV7-6 and TRBJ2-3, reads GAGVSQSPRYKVTKRGQDVALRCDPISGHVSLYWYRQALGQGPEFLTYFNYEAQQDKSGLPNDRFSAERPEGSISTLTIQRTEQRDSAMYRCASSPQESRTDTQYFGPGTRLTVL.

In DNA form, the CDR3 reads TGTGCCAGCACCCCACCGGCGGGGGGCGATACGCAGTATTTT. Residues: CASTPPAGGDTQYF. The V and J genes are TRBV11-1 and TRBJ2-3, with 8 bases identical to TRBD2. V was pared by 7 bases and J by 6 bases, with 9 bases of the junction left unmatched. CDR1 SGHAT and CDR2 FQDESV come from the germline V gene (reference sequence). This CDR3 is 14 amino acids long.

The CDR3 coding sequence is TGTGCCAGCAGTGAAAGGGTCTTAGCGACTGAAGCTTTCTTT. This translates into CASSERVLATEAFF. The chain has TRBV2 and TRBJ1-1; D unclear. The CDR3 extends over 14 amino acids. The germline gives CDR1 SNHLY, CDR2 FYNNEI. V dropped 2 bases and J dropped 5 bases, with 12 bases sitting between them.

The chain employs TRBV25-1 and TRBJ1-2; 10 bases agree with TRBD1. The CDR3 extends over 15 amino acids. V gave up 3 bases and J gave up 5 bases; unmatched junction bases: 6. The germline V gene encodes CDR1 MGHDK and CDR2 SYGVNS. CDR3 in amino acids: CASSDRDRGRYGYTF. The CDR3 nucleotides are TGTGCCAGCAGTGACCGGGACAGGGGCCGATATGGCTACACCTTC.

The rearrangement joins TRBV4-1 to TRBJ1-3, with TRBD1 as a possible D gene (5 bases). Germline values: CDR1 MGHRA, CDR2 YSYEKL. Between the trimmed V and J ends, which lost 2 bases and 0 bases, there was a span of 11 bases. This CDR3 has 16 amino acids. CDR3 DNA: TGCGCCAGCAGCCAACGAACCGACAGCTCTGGAAACACCATATATTTT. Translated, it gives CASSQRTDSSGNTIYF.

The chain uses TRBV7-3 and TRBJ2-1; D is possibly TRBD2 (6 bases). The CDR3 spans 16 residues. Trimming stripped 5 bases from V and 5 bases from J, with 19 bases between. Germline V gives CDR1 SGHTA, CDR2 FQGTGA. The CDR3 coding sequence is TGTGCCAGCAGCCTCCTCTTAGCGGCGGCCGACAATGAGCAGTTCTTC. It yields the protein CASSLLLAAADNEQFF.

The chain has TRBV18 and TRBJ2-3; D remains unclear. V shed 2 bases and J shed 4 bases, with 4 bases lying between them. The CDR3 loop spans 12 amino acids. Germline CDR1 and CDR2: KGHSH and LQKENI. CDR3 amino acids: CASSPSADTQYF. For the CDR3, the DNA is TGTGCCAGCTCACCATCCGCAGATACGCAGTATTTT.

The chain carries TRBV18 and TRBJ1-1; possibly TRBD1 for D (5 bases). The CDR3 has 14 residues. CDR1 and CDR2 from the germline V gene are KGHSH and LQKENI. With 3 bases removed from V and 4 bases from J, the gap between germline ends came to 12 bases. CDR3: CASSPAGPGTEAFF. CDR3 bases: TGTGCCAGCTCACCCGCGGGACCGGGCACTGAAGCTTTCTTT.

V and J are TRBV6-5 and TRBJ2-3; D is perhaps TRBD2 (6 bases). The CDR3 consists of 16 residues. Germline loops: CDR1 MNHEY, CDR2 SVGAGI. Trimming left V 0 bases short and J 0 bases short, with 10 bases between. This chain's CDR3 is CASSYSYSGSTDTQYF. The CDR3 DNA reads as TGTGCCAGCAGTTACTCGTATAGCGGCAGCACAGATACGCAGTATTTT.